Following are 15 T cell receptor beta chains from one sample sequenced in a study of cytomegalovirus exposure and HLA in healthy donors. Amplification used 60 Vbeta primers and 13 Jbeta primers. The assay was immunoSEQ multiplex PCR, and TCRdb's table has in-frame clones only and misses some. Of more than 100,000 clones listed, 63% are singletons. Sequencing input: PBMCs. The receptor set was obtained from a man aged 40-50 years in good health and CMV-seropositive.

This rearrangement joins TRBV6-1 to TRBJ2-5, with D maybe TRBD2 (5 bases). The DNA end is a closer match to TRBJ2-7, so the J assignment may be wrong. Germline CDR1 is MNHNS and CDR2 is SASEGT. The CDR3 has 15 amino acids. CDR3 residues: CASSEAPDFSYEQYF. DNA of the CDR3: TGTGCCAGCAGTGAAGCGCCGGACTTCTCCTACGAGCAGTACTTC.

This clone was observed a single time. The rearrangement links TRBV6-1 to TRBJ1-1, with D hard to call. This CDR3 has 13 residues. Germline V gene sequence: CDR1 MNHNS, CDR2 SASEGT. V lost 4 bases to trimming and J lost 6 bases, with 12 bases between them. The DNA of the CDR3 is TGTGCCAGCAGTGCTAATGAGGCATCTGAAGCTTTCTTT. Its translation: CASSANEASEAFF.

Comments on this clone: Sequence at one end of the junction differs from germline and may be a read error. This chain links TRBV10-2 with TRBJ1-1, with D uncertain. Per germline, CDR1 WSHSY and CDR2 SAAADI. The CDR3 totals 10 residues. Here the CDR3 reads CASSDEVLMF. As DNA, the CDR3 is TGCGCCAGCAGTGATGAGGTGTTGATGTTT.

This chain joins TRBV14 and TRBJ2-3; 13 bases are shared with TRBD2. Unmatched junction bases numbered 4, after V lost 6 bases and J lost 4 bases. CDR3 length: 15 amino acids. Germline V gene sequence: CDR1 SGHDN, CDR2 FVKESK. The CDR3 region is CASSHGLAGADTQYF. In nucleotides, the CDR3 is TGTGCCAGCAGTCACGGACTAGCGGGAGCAGATACGCAGTATTTT.

This clone was recorded a few times. The V gene is TRBV29-1, the J gene TRBJ1-2, with TRBD1 identical over 12 bases. The CDR3 totals 16 residues. Per germline, CDR1 SQVTM and CDR2 ANQGSEA. Losses at the gene ends were 8 bases for V and 4 bases for J; bases not matched to a gene: 14. CDR3 in DNA: TGCAGCACCACTACCGGGACAGGGGGCGCGGGCTATGGCTACACCTTC. Residues: CSTTTGTGGAGYGYTF.

The chain links TRBV5-1 to TRBJ2-2; 9 nucleotides agree with TRBD2. Looked up from germline, CDR1 is SGHRS and CDR2 is YFSETQ. V trimming: 4 bases; J trimming: 3 bases; junction bases outside the gene matches: 1. CDR3 length: 14 amino acids. The CDR3 nucleotides read TGCGCCAGCAGCCTAGCGGGGTACACCGGGGAGCTGTTTTTT. Protein sequence: CASSLAGYTGELFF.

The chain uses TRBV19 and TRBJ2-4, with unresolved D. CDR3 length: 14 residues. The V end lost 5 bases, the J end lost 6 bases, and 14 bases lay between the germline ends. Germline loops: CDR1 LNHDA, CDR2 SQIVND (reference sequence). CDR3 protein: CASSDLVLRNIQYF. The CDR3 DNA sequence: TGTGCCAGTAGTGACTTGGTCTTGCGAAACATTCAGTACTTC.

The chain employs TRBV15 and TRBJ1-1, with D unclear. This CDR3 comprises 12 residues. V lost 1 base and J 11 bases, leaving 11 bases between the germline ends. Germline V gene data show CDR1 as LNHNV and CDR2 as YYDKDF (reference sequence). DNA for the CDR3: TGTGCCACCAGCAGAGCAGGACTCCCTGCTTTCTTT. Translation: CATSRAGLPAFF.

The CDR3 region is CASSLGGETGNTIYF. The CDR3 bases are TGTGCCAGCAGCTTGGGGGGGGAGACTGGAAACACCATATATTTT. The rearrangement links TRBV7-8 to TRBJ1-3, with a weak D call TRBD1 (5 bases). V was pared by 3 bases and J by 2 bases, with 11 bases between. The length of the CDR3 is 15 residues. Germline V gene sequence: CDR1 SGHVS, CDR2 FQNEAQ. The whole variable domain, filled in from reference TRBV7-8 and TRBJ1-3, reads GAGVSQSPRYKVAKRGQDVALRCDPISGHVSLFWYQQALGQGPEFLTYFQNEAQLDKSGLPSDRFFAERPEGSVSTLKIQRTQQEDSAVYLCASSLGGETGNTIYFGEGSWLTVV.

The V and J genes are TRBV7-8 and TRBJ2-5; TRBD2 might be the D (6 bases). CDR3 length: 12 amino acids. Deletions cut 6 bases from V and 5 bases from J, with 10 bases between. CDR1 SGHVS and CDR2 FQNEAQ come from the germline V gene. The CDR3, as DNA: TGTGCCAGCAGTCAAAGCGGGGAGACCCAGTACTTC. Protein: CASSQSGETQYF.

The rearrangement uses TRBV27 and TRBJ1-6, with D possibly being TRBD1 (5 bases). The CDR3 covers 14 residues. In germline, CDR1 is MNHEY, CDR2 SMNVEV (reference sequence). V dropped 8 bases and J dropped 7 bases, with 15 bases sitting between them. The CDR3 region has the DNA TGTGCCAGCTCCGACCGGCAGGGCAATTCACCCCTCCACTTT. Translation gives CASSDRQGNSPLHF.

The chain joins TRBV6-1 to TRBJ2-7; 7 bases are shared with TRBD2. The CDR3 is 13 amino acids. Trimming took 4 bases from V and 0 from J; bases not matched to a gene: 0. Germline CDR1 MNHNS, CDR2 SASEGT. CDR3 protein: CASSGGGSYEQYF. The CDR3 nucleotides read TGTGCCAGCAGTGGCGGGGGCTCCTACGAGCAGTACTTC.

This chain links TRBV7-7 with TRBJ2-7, with TRBD1 as a possible D gene (6 bases). Deletions cut 5 bases from V and 0 bases from J, with 14 bases between. Germline V CDR1 and CDR2: SSHAT, FNYEAQ (reference sequence). The CDR3 has 15 residues. The CDR3 here is CASSPTGLGSYEQYF. The CDR3 DNA reads TGTGCCAGCAGCCCCACAGGGTTGGGCTCCTACGAGCAGTACTTC. Using reference TRBV7-7 and TRBJ2-7 for the parts outside the CDR3, the full variable domain is GAGVSQSPRYKVTKRGQDVTLRCDPISSHATLYWYQQALGQGPEFLTYFNYEAQPDKSGLPSDRFSAERPEGSISTLTIQRTEQRDSAMYRCASSPTGLGSYEQYFGPGTRLTVT.

This clone has only a few counts. V usage is TRBV11-2 and J usage is TRBJ1-1; no clear D gene. The germline V gene encodes CDR1 SGHAT and CDR2 FQNNGV. The CDR3 is 12 amino acids. The V end lost 6 bases, the J end lost 5 bases, and 10 bases lay between the germline ends. Here the CDR3 reads CASRSMETEAFF. CDR3 sequence (DNA): TGTGCCAGCAGGTCGATGGAGACTGAAGCTTTCTTT. The whole variable domain, filled in from reference TRBV11-2 and TRBJ1-1, reads EAGVAQSPRYKIIEKRQSVAFWCNPISGHATLYWYQQILGQGPKLLIQFQNNGVVDDSQLPKDRFSAERLKGVDSTLKIQPAKLEDSAVYLCASRSMETEAFFGQGTRLTVV.

V is TRBV4-2 and J is TRBJ2-3; TRBD2 agrees at 12 bases. CDR1 LGHNA and CDR2 YNFKEQ come from the germline V gene. This CDR3 has 20 residues. V was pared by 2 bases and J by 0 bases, with 12 bases of the junction left unmatched. CDR3 protein: CASSQNPKTSGGLSTDTQYF. In DNA, the CDR3 is TGTGCCAGCAGCCAAAACCCTAAGACTAGCGGGGGCCTTAGCACAGATACGCAGTATTTT.